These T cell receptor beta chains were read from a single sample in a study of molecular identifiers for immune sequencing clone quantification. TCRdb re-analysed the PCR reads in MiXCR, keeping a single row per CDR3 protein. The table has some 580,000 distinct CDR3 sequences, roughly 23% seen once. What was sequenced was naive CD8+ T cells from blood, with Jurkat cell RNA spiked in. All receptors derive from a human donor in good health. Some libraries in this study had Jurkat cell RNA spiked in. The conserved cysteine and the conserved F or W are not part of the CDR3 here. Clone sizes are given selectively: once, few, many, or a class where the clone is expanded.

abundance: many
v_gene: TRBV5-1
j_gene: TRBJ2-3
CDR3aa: ASSSVDRGDTQY

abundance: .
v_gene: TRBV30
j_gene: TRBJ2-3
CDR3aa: AWGSGTLISADTQY

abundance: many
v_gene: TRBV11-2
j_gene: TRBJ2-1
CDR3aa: ASSLDPGGPSLGDEQF

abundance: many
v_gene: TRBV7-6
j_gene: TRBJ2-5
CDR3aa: ASSLLGGSQETQY

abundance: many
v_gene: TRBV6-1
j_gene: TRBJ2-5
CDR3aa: ASSELIMTIEETQY

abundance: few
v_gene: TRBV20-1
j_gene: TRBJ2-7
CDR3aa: SALAGGDLYEQY

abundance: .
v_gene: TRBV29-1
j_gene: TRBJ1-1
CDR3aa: SDDRQGLNTEAF

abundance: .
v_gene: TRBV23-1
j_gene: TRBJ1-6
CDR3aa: ARTGTSYNSPLH

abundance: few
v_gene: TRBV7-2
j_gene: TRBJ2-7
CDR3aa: ASSPRGGSTYEQY

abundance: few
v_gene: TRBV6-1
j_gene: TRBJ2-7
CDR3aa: ASSDWDTFSYEQY

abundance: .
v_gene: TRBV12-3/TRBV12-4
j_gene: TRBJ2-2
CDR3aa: AGSFDRAENTGELF